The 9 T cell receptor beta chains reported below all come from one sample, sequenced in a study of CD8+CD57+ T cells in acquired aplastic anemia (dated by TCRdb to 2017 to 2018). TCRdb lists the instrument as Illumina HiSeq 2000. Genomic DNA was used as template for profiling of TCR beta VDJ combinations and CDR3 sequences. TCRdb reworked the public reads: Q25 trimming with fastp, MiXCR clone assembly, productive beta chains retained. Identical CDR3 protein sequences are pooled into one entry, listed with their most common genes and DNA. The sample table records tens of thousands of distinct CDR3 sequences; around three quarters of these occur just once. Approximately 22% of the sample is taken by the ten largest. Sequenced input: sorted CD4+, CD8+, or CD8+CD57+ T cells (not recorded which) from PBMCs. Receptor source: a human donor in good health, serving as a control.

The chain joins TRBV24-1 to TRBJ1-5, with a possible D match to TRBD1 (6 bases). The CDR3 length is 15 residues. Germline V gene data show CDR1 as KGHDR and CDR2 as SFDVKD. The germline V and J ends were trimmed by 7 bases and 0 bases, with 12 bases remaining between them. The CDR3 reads CATSAGAYSNQPQHF. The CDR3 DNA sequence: TGTGCCACCAGCGCAGGGGCCTATAGCAATCAGCCCCAGCATTTT.

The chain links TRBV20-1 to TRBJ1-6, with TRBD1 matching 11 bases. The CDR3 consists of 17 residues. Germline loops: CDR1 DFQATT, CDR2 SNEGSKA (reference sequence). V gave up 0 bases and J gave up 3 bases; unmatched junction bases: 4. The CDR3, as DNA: TGCAGTGCTAGAGATCGGACAGGGGGCATCTATAATTCACCCCTCCACTTT. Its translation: CSARDRTGGIYNSPLHF.

This CDR3 reads CASSLATGWANEKLFF. CDR3 DNA: TGTGCCAGCAGCTTAGCGACGGGATGGGCTAATGAAAAACTGTTTTTT. The V gene is TRBV7-2, the J gene TRBJ1-4; D not resolved. CDR3 length: 16 amino acids. Trimming removed 0 bases at V and 3 bases at J, with 11 bases between. Germline V CDR1 and CDR2: SGHTA, FQGNSA.

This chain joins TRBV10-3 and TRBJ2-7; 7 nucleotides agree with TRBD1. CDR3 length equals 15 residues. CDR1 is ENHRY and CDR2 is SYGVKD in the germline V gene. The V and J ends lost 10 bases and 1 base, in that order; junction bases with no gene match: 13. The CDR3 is CATGEINRGSYEQYF. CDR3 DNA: TGTGCCACAGGGGAAATTAACAGGGGTTCCTACGAGCAGTACTTC.

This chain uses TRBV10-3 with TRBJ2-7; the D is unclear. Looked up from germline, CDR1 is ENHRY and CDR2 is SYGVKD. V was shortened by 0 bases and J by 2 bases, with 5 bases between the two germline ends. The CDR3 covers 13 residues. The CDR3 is CAISESPPYEQYF. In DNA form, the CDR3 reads TGTGCCATCAGTGAGTCGCCTCCCTACGAGCAGTACTTC.

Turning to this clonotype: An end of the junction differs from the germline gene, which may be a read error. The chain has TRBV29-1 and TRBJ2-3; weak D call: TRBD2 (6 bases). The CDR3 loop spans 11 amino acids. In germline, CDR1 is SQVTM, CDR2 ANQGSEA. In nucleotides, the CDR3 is TGTAGCGTTGAACTAGCCGATACGCAGTATTTT. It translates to CSVELADTQYF.

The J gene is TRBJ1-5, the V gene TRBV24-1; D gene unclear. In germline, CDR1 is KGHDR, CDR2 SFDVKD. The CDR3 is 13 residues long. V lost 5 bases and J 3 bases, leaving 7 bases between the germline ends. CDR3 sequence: CATSGRFNQPQHF. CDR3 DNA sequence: TGTGCCACCAGTGGGAGGTTCAATCAGCCCCAGCATTTT.

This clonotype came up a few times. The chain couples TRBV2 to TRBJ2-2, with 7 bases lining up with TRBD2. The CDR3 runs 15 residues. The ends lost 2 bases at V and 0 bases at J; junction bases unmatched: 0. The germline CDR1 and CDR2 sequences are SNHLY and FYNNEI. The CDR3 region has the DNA TGTGCCAGCAGTGAACGGGAGGCGAACACCGGGGAGCTGTTTTTT. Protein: CASSEREANTGELFF.

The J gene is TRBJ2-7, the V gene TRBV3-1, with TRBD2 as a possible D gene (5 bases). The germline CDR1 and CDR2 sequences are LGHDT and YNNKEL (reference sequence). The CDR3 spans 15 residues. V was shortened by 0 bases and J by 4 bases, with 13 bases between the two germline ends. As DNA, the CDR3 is TGTGCCAGCAGCCAAGATCTCGGGGAACTGTACGAGCAGTACTTC. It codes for CASSQDLGELYEQYF.